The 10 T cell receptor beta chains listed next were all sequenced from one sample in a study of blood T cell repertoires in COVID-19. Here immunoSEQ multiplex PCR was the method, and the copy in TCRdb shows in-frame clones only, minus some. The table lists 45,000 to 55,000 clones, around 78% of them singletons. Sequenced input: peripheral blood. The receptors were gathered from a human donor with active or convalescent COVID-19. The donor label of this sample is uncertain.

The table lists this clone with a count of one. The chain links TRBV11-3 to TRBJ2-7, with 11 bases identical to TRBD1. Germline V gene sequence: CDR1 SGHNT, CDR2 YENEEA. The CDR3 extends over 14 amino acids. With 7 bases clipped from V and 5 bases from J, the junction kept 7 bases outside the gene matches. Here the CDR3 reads CASTFGQGADEQYF. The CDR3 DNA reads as TGTGCCAGCACCTTTGGACAGGGGGCGGACGAGCAGTACTTC.

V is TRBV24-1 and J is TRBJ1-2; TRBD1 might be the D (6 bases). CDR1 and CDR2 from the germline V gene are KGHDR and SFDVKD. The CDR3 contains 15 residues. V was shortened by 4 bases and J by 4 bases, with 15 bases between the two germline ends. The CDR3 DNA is TGTGCCACCAGTGACCAGACGACAGGACCCTATGGCTACACCTTC. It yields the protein CATSDQTTGPYGYTF.

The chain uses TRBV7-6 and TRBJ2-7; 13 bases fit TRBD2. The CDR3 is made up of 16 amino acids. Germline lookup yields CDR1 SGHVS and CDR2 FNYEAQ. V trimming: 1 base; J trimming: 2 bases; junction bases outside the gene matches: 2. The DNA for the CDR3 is TGTGCCAGCAGCTTAGGGACTAGCGGGAGTCCCTACGAGCAGTACTTC. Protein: CASSLGTSGSPYEQYF.

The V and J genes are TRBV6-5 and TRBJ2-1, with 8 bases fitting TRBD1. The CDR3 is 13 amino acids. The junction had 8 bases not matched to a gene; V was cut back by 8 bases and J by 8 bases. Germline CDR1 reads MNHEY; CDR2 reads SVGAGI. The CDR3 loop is CASGRQGWDEQFF. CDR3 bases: TGTGCCAGCGGACGACAGGGGTGGGATGAGCAGTTCTTC.

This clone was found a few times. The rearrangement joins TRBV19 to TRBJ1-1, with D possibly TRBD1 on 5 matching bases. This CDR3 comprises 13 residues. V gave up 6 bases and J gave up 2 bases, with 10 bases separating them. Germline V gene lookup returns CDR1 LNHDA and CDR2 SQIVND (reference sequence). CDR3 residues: CASSDTGNTEAFF. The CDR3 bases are TGTGCCAGTAGCGACACAGGTAACACTGAAGCTTTCTTT.

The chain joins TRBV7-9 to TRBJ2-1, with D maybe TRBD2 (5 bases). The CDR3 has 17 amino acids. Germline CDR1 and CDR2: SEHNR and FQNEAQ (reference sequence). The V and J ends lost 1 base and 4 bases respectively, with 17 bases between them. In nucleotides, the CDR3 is TGTGCCAGCAGCTTAGGGGTAGGCGGGCCCCCTTACAATGAGCAGTTCTTC. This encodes CASSLGVGGPPYNEQFF.

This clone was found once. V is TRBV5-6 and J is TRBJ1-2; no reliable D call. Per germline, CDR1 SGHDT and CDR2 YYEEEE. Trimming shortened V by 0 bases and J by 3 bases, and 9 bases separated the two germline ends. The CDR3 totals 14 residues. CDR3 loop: CASSLGASDYGYTF. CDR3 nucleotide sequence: TGTGCCAGCAGCTTGGGGGCAAGTGACTATGGCTACACCTTC. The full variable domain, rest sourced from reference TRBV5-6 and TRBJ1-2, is DAGVTQSPTHLIKTRGQQVTLRCSPKSGHDTVSWYQQALGQGPQFIFQYYEEEERQRGNFPDRFSGHQFPNYSSELNVNALLLGDSALYLCASSLGASDYGYTFGSGTRLTVV.

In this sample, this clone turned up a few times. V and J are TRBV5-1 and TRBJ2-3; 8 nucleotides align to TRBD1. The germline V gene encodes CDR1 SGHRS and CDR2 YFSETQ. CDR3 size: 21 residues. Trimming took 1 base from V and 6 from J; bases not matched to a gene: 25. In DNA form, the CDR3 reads TGCGCCAGCAGCTTGAAAGGGTGGCAGGGGGCTTTGGACCGTACCACGGATACGCAGTATTTT. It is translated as CASSLKGWQGALDRTTDTQYF.

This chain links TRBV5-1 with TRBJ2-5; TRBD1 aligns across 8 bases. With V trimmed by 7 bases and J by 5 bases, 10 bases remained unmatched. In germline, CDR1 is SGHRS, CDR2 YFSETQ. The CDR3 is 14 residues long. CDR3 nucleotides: TGCGCCAGCTCTCGAACGACAGGGGCCGAGACCCAGTACTTC. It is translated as CASSRTTGAETQYF.

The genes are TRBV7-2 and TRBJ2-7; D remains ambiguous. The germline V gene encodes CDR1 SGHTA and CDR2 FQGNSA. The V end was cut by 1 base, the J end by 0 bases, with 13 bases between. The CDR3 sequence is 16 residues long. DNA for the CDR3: TGTGCCAGCAGCTTAGGTTCCATAGCCTTCTCCTACGAGCAGTACTTC. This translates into CASSLGSIAFSYEQYF.